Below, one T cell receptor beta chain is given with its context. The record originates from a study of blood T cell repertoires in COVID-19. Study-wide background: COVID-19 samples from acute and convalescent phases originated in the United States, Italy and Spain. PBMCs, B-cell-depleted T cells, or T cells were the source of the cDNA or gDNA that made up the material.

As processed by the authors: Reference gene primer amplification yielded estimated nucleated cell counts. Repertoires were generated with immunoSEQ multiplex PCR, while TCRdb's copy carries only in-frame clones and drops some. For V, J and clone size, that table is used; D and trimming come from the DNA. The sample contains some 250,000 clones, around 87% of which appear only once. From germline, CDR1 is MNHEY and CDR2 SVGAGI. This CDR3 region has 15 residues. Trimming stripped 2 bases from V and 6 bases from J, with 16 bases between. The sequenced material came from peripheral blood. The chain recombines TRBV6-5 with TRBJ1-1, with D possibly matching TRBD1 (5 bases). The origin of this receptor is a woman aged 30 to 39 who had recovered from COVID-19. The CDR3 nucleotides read TGTGCCAGCAGTTACGCACCCTCTTGGGGCGCTGAAGCTTTCTTT. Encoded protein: CASSYAPSWGAEAFF.